This paragraph covers one T cell receptor beta chain sequence. Its antigen remains unidentified. The data stem from a study of beta chain features in type 1 diabetes. About the study: Cell yields, age and gender were similar between patients and healthy donors.

Isolated RNA was reverse transcribed in full, so expressed TCRB transcripts were sequenced. Using immunoSEQ multiplex PCR, the repertoire was profiled, and TCRdb retains in-frame clones only, with some absent. The table shows over 500,000 clones, with 15% to 19% occurring only once. General study results and limits: Shorter templates may be favored by PCR, equally so in patients and controls. Sequencing the cDNA could make cells with high TCR expression show up more than they should. A definitive answer on HLA type influencing TCRB rearrangement was not reached here.

Sequencing was carried out using naive CD4+ T cells from blood. The TCR comes from a man between 18 and 29 years old in good health.

The CDR3 sequence is CATSRGGRAYEQYF. CDR3 DNA sequence: TGTGCCACCAGCAGAGGGGGCAGGGCCTACGAGCAGTACTTC. This sequence joins TRBV15 and TRBJ2-7, with D maybe TRBD1 (5 bases). Trimming shortened V by 1 base and J by 2 bases, and 9 bases separated the two germline ends. CDR1 and CDR2 from the germline V gene are LNHNV and YYDKDF (reference sequence). This CDR3 is built from 14 residues. Drawing the rest from reference TRBV15 and TRBJ2-7, the complete variable domain is DAMVIQNPRYQVTQFGKPVTLSCSQTLNHNVMYWYQQKSSQAPKLLFHYYDKDFNNEADTPDNFQSRRPNTSFCFLDIRSPGLGDTAMYLCATSRGGRAYEQYFGPGTRLTVT.